Included here is one T cell receptor (beta chain) sequence, with context. This clonotype has just a few counts. Its antigen remains unidentified. No quality values exist for individual bases; no much larger clone is one base distant. The V end gives up 11 bases and the J end 3 bases, leaving 9 bases in the junction not matched to a gene. The CDR3 goes from the cysteine to the phenylalanine over 13 residues. Only the CDR3 region is kept as DNA, spanning 39 bases read in frame from base 1. These data are taken from a study of post-analysis software for immune sequencing data (dated by TCRdb to about 2015). In terms of the full investigation: Relapsing-remitting, secondary progressive and progressive-relapsing multiple sclerosis were recorded as disease courses, and subtype annotation was lacking for some patients. The patient repertoires were compared against some twelve previously published healthy control repertoires obtained from donors aged about 6 to 25 years. A subset of samples was prepared in parallel using single-end sample barcoding, then pooled and co-amplified after Illumina adapter ligation.

The investigation overall reported the following: Normalized Chao1 diversity was significantly lower in multiple sclerosis patients than controls, suggesting substantial peripheral T-cell clonal expansion. The multiple sclerosis patient group was slightly younger than the control group. Direct clustering with F measure showed strong co-clustering of samples prepared in the same batch, prompting a batch-effect correction. Patients showed significantly higher frequencies than controls for roughly 5 TRBV segments, among them TRBV5-6, TRBV5-1 and TRBV20-1.

Library preparation was by PCR. Sequencer: Illumina HiSeq 2500. Unique molecular identifiers were incorporated into TCR beta cDNA libraries to reduce PCR and sequencing biases. Roughly 500,000 cDNA molecules were obtained for every 1 to 10 million input T cells, so each molecule roughly corresponded to one T cell. The patient libraries were prepared and sequenced using the same protocol as the earlier healthy control dataset. Samples belonging to the same batch were prepared together, multiplexed and sequenced on a shared HiSeq lane. Turning to the authors' computational methods: MIGEC handled the raw barcoded reads, throwing out single-read molecular identifier groups before consensus assembly and CDR3 extraction. Clonotype tables were post-analysed with VDJtools, and diversity was normalized by down-sampling all datasets to the smallest sample size. In repertoire overlap clustering, CDR3 amino acid sequences, but not nucleotide sequences, were matched to correct batch-related cross-sample contamination. TCRdb passed the public sequencing reads through fastp at Q25 and MiXCR, retaining productive beta sequences. CDR3 protein duplicates are merged, each entry listing the most common genes and DNA. The V and J calls were determined by TCRdb, not by the authors. The sample table holds roughly 600,000 distinct CDR3 sequences, of which roughly two fifths were seen once. About 1.5% of the sample comes from the top ten.

To demonstrate the VDJtools post-analysis software, TCR beta repertoires were profiled from the peripheral blood of 10 to 15 young patients with multiple sclerosis. The multiple sclerosis patients were children and adolescents between 6 and 15 years of age. Sequencing was performed on blood. The receptor was derived from a girl under 18 with multiple sclerosis. The receptor chain draws on TRBV12-3 or TRBV12-4 and TRBJ2-7, with 8 bases in between that match TRBD1. The CDR3 protein is CASQQGAYYEQYF. The sequence in DNA is TGTGCCTCCCAGCAGGGGGCTTACTACGAGCAGTACTTC.